This T cell receptor (beta chain) was observed in a study of cytomegalovirus exposure and HLA in healthy donors. Germline lookup yields CDR1 SGDLS and CDR2 YYNGEE. This CDR3 region has 18 residues. Losses at the gene ends were 4 bases for V and 9 bases for J; bases not matched to a gene: 15. The primer mix had 60 Vbeta and 13 Jbeta primers. Produced via immunoSEQ multiplex PCR; TCRdb's table is partial and in-frame only. The data show 100,000 to 150,000 clones, approximately 70% seen once. The specimen was PBMCs. The rearrangement uses TRBV9 and TRBJ2-3; 15 nucleotides align to TRBD2. This clonotype originated in a man aged 18 to 29 in good health and CMV-seronegative. The CDR3 is CASSFRTSGGGSHETQYF. The CDR3 DNA reads as TGTGCCAGCAGCTTCCGGACTAGCGGGGGGGGTTCACATGAGACGCAGTATTTT.